One sample yielded the 18 T cell receptor beta chains listed below, sequenced in a study of blood T cell repertoires in COVID-19. Using immunoSEQ multiplex PCR, the repertoire was profiled, and TCRdb retains in-frame clones only, with some absent. Among approximately 290,000 clones listed, 75% to 90% were seen once. Sequencing input: peripheral blood. These receptors were taken from a woman aged 60-75 years with acute or convalescent COVID-19.

V usage is TRBV12-3 or TRBV12-4 and J usage is TRBJ2-1, with D perhaps TRBD1 (5 bases). The CDR3 length is 13 residues. V was cut by 2 bases and J by 5 bases, with 7 bases left in between. CDR3: CASSLLTDNEQFF. The CDR3 DNA reads as TGTGCCAGCAGTTTATTGACAGACAATGAGCAGTTCTTC.

The gene calls are TRBV5-5 and TRBJ2-7; D may be TRBD2 (5 bases). CDR3 length: 14 amino acids. V dropped 4 bases and J dropped 9 bases, with 20 bases sitting between them. Germline CDR1 and CDR2: SGHKS and YYEKEE (reference sequence). The CDR3 here is CASSPLEAASRQYF. The CDR3 region has the DNA TGTGCCAGCAGCCCGCTGGAGGCCGCTTCGAGGCAGTACTTC.

The rearrangement uses TRBV28 and TRBJ2-7, with TRBD1 as a possible D gene (9 bases). Germline values: CDR1 MDHEN, CDR2 SYDVKM. The CDR3 contains 13 residues. V gave up 10 bases and J gave up 4 bases, with 17 bases separating them. The CDR3 here is CATGGDRVYEQYF. CDR3 in DNA: TGTGCCACCGGGGGGGACAGGGTTTACGAGCAGTACTTC.

This sequence joins TRBV7-9 and TRBJ2-1, with TRBD2 identical over 13 bases. Germline CDR1 is SEHNR and CDR2 is FQNEAQ (reference sequence). This CDR3 has 18 residues. The J segment lost 3 bases and the V segment lost 5 bases, leaving 10 bases of the junction unmatched. Here the CDR3 DNA reads TGTGCCAGCAGCCTAACTCGACTAGCGGGAGGAGTCTACAATGAGCAGTTCTTC. It encodes CASSLTRLAGGVYNEQFF.

The chain joins TRBV4-1 to TRBJ1-6; 8 bases line up with TRBD1. Trimming cost V 3 bases and J 7 bases; bases outside gene matches: 2. This CDR3 is built from 14 residues. CDR1 is MGHRA, CDR2 YSYEKL, per germline. The DNA for the CDR3 is TGCGCCAGCAGCCACGGACAGGGAAATTCACCCCTCCACTTT. Protein product: CASSHGQGNSPLHF.

The chain couples TRBV11-3 to TRBJ2-3; 13 nucleotides match TRBD2. Germline CDR1 is SGHNT and CDR2 is YENEEA. The length of the CDR3 is 16 residues. V shed 1 base, J shed 4 bases, and the junction held 2 bases outside the gene matches. The CDR3 reads CASSLGGLAGPDTQYF. For the CDR3, the DNA is TGTGCCAGCAGCTTAGGGGGACTAGCGGGGCCAGATACGCAGTATTTT.

The chain has TRBV7-2 and TRBJ1-6; 7 nucleotides agree with TRBD1. Germline CDR1 SGHTA, CDR2 FQGNSA. CDR3 size: 15 residues. With 6 bases clipped from V and 6 bases from J, the junction kept 8 bases outside the gene matches. The CDR3, as DNA: TGTGCCAGCAGTTCAGGGGGATTAAGTAATTCACCCCTCCACTTT. Translating it yields CASSSGGLSNSPLHF.

V usage is TRBV27 and J usage is TRBJ1-1, with TRBD1 matching over 9 bases. The CDR3 sequence is 15 residues long. Trimming cost V 3 bases and J 1 base; bases outside gene matches: 3. From germline, CDR1 is MNHEY and CDR2 SMNVEV (reference sequence). As DNA, the CDR3 is TGTGCCAGCAGTTTTGAGGGACAGGGGAACACTGAAGCTTTCTTT. Protein sequence: CASSFEGQGNTEAFF.

The rearrangement uses TRBV7-2 and TRBJ1-4, with D unclear. V was clipped by 5 bases and J by 0 bases, with 7 bases between them. CDR3 length equals 14 residues. CDR1 SGHTA and CDR2 FQGNSA come from the germline V gene. The CDR3 reads CASSRYATNEKLFF. DNA for the CDR3: TGTGCCAGCAGCCGGTATGCAACTAATGAAAAACTGTTTTTT.

The V gene is TRBV10-3, the J gene TRBJ1-2, with 7 nucleotides matching TRBD1. Germline V gene sequence: CDR1 ENHRY, CDR2 SYGVKD. The CDR3 has 17 amino acids. V lost 3 bases and J lost 0; bases outside the gene matches: 10. CDR3 sequence: CAISDPGQPGPNYGYTF. The CDR3 nucleotides are TGTGCCATCAGTGACCCGGGACAGCCAGGACCTAACTATGGCTACACCTTC.

This rearrangement joins TRBV19 to TRBJ1-2; 9 bases fit TRBD1. This CDR3 is built from 14 residues. J gave up 4 bases and V 8 bases, and 8 bases lay outside the gene matches. Germline-derived CDR1 and CDR2 are LNHDA and SQIVND (reference sequence). CDR3 sequence: CASLGTGSGYGYTF. The CDR3 nucleotides are TGTGCCAGTCTCGGGACAGGGTCGGGCTATGGCTACACCTTC.

The chain combines TRBV5-4 with TRBJ1-1; a possible D gene is TRBD1 (5 bases). The CDR3 has 14 amino acids. With 4 bases removed from V and 1 base from J, the gap between germline ends came to 11 bases. Per the germline V gene, CDR1 is SGHNT and CDR2 is YYREEE (reference sequence). CDR3 bases: TGTGCCAGCAGCGCCAGGGTTGAGAACACTGAAGCTTTCTTT. Its translation is CASSARVENTEAFF.

This chain joins TRBV15 and TRBJ2-1, with a weak D call TRBD2 (6 bases). V lost 3 bases and J 5 bases, leaving 17 bases between the germline ends. Per the germline V gene, CDR1 is LNHNV and CDR2 is YYDKDF (reference sequence). The CDR3 extends over 16 amino acids. CDR3 amino acids: CATSSLGLFPNNEQFF. For the CDR3, the DNA is TGTGCCACCAGCAGCCTGGGACTTTTCCCCAACAATGAGCAGTTCTTC.

This chain joins TRBV14 and TRBJ2-7, with TRBD2 identical over 8 bases. The V and J ends lost 2 bases and 2 bases, in that order; junction bases with no gene match: 2. The germline V gene encodes CDR1 SGHDN and CDR2 FVKESK. The CDR3 sequence is 14 residues long. CDR3 sequence reads: CASSQQGLAYEQYF. The CDR3 DNA reads as TGTGCCAGCAGCCAACAGGGACTAGCCTACGAGCAGTACTTC.

Concerning this clone: This CDR3 is also generated by other DNA sequences in the sample. J is TRBJ1-1 and V is TRBV28; D unclear. The V and J ends lost 6 bases and 1 base respectively, with 6 bases between them. Germline CDR1 MDHEN, CDR2 SYDVKM. CDR3 length: 12 residues. CDR3 nucleotide sequence: TGTGCCAGCAGCCTAAGGAACACTGAAGCTTTCTTT. Its translation: CASSLRNTEAFF.

The chain employs TRBV5-5 and TRBJ2-7; maybe TRBD2 (5 bases). This CDR3 region has 12 residues. Trimming took 4 bases from V and 2 from J, leaving 7 bases between them. From germline, CDR1 is SGHKS and CDR2 YYEKEE (reference sequence). The CDR3 DNA reads TGTGCCAGCAGCGCGGGTGCCTACGAGCAGTACTTC. Its protein product is CASSAGAYEQYF.

J is TRBJ2-7 and V is TRBV6-2 or TRBV6-3, with D possibly TRBD2 on 5 matching bases. The CDR3 is 13 amino acids. Germline loops: CDR1 MNHEY, CDR2 SVGEGT. The V end lost 5 bases, the J end lost 2 bases, and 10 bases lay between the germline ends. Here the CDR3 DNA reads TGTGCCAGCAGTACGGGGTGGGCCTACGAGCAGTACTTC. Residues: CASSTGWAYEQYF.

The chain carries TRBV29-1 and TRBJ1-2, with D perhaps TRBD1 (6 bases). Deletions cut 4 bases from V and 4 bases from J, with 10 bases between. This CDR3 has 12 amino acids. Germline V CDR1 and CDR2: SQVTM, ANQGSEA. The CDR3 protein is CSVAIGGYGYTF. For the CDR3, the DNA is TGCAGCGTTGCTATAGGGGGCTATGGCTACACCTTC. Together with reference TRBV29-1 and TRBJ1-2, the CDR3 gives the full variable domain: SAVISQKPSRDICQRGTSLTIQCQVDSQVTMMFWYRQQPGQSLTLIATANQGSEATYESGFVIDKFPISRPNLTFSTLTVSNMSPEDSSIYLCSVAIGGYGYTFGSGTRLTVV.